The T cell receptor (beta chain) described here comes from a study of blood T cells in healthy people across ages. A second about 6 to 12 cycle PCR used barcoded and J-beta primers. Each cDNA molecule received a tag from a template-switch adaptor that had 12 random nucleotides. Via MiXCR, TCRdb re-called the 5' RACE reads, giving one row per CDR3 protein. The sample lists fewer than 950,000 distinct CDR3 sequences, about 55% seen once, with approximately 40% in the top ten. Comment on this clonotype: Its antigen is currently unknown.

Overall study findings and caveats: Both higher diversity and more naive CD4+ cells marked long-lived donors when set against aged donors. Among T cells, TCR beta diversity per million cells dropped roughly linearly as age rose.

CDR1 and CDR2 from the germline V gene are LNHNV and YYDKDF (reference sequence). This CDR3 is 14 amino acids long. V trimming: 2 bases; J trimming: 5 bases; junction bases outside the gene matches: 5. The source of this sequence is an elderly man in good health. The chain joins TRBV15 to TRBJ1-1; 7 bases fit TRBD1. The sequenced material came from blood. The CDR3 region has the DNA TGTGCCACCAGCAGACCGGAGACAGGGACTGAAGCTTTCTTT. Protein product: CATSRPETGTEAFF. The variable domain in full, with the rest retrieved from reference TRBV15 and TRBJ1-1, is DAMVIQNPRYQVTQFGKPVTLSCSQTLNHNVMYWYQQKSSQAPKLLFHYYDKDFNNEADTPDNFQSRRPNTSFCFLDIRSPGLGDTAMYLCATSRPETGTEAFFGQGTRLTVV.